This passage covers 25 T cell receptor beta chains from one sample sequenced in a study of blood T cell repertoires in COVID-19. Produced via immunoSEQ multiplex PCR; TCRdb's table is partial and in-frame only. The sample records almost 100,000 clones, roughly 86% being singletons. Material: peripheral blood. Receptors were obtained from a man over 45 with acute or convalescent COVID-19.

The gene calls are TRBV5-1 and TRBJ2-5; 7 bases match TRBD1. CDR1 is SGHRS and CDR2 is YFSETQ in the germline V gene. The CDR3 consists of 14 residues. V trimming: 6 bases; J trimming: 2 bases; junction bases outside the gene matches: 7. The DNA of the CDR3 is TGCGCCAGCAAATCCTTCAGGGGGCAAGAGACCCAGTACTTC. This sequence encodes CASKSFRGQETQYF.

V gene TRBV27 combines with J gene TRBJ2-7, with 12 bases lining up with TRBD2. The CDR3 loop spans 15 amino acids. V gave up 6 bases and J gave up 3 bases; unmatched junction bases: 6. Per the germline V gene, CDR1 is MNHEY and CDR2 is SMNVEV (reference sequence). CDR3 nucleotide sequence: TGTGCCAGCAGCCTCGGACTAGCGGGAATCTACGAGCAGTACTTC. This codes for CASSLGLAGIYEQYF.

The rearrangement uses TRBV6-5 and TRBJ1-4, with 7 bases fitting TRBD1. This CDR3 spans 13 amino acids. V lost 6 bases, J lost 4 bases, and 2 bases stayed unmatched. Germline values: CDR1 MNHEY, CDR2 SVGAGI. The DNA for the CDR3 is TGTGCCAGCAGGTACAGGGGTAATGAAAAACTGTTTTTT. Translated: CASRYRGNEKLFF.

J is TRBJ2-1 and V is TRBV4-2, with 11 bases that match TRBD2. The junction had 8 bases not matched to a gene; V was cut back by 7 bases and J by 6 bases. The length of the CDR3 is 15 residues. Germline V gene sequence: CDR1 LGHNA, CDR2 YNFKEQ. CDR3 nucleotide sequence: TGTGCCAGCAATCCGGGACTAGCGGTCGGCAATGAGCAGTTCTTC. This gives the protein CASNPGLAVGNEQFF.

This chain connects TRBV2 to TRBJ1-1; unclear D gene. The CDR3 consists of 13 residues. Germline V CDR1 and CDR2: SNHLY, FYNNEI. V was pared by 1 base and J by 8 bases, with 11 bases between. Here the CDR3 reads CASSEVRGSEAFF. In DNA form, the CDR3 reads TGTGCCAGCAGTGAAGTGAGAGGTTCGGAAGCTTTCTTT. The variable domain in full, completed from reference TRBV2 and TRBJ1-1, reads EPEVTQTPSHQVTQMGQEVILRCVPISNHLYFYWYRQILGQKVEFLVSFYNNEISEKSEIFDDQFSVERPDGSNFTLKIRSTKLEDSAMYFCASSEVRGSEAFFGQGTRLTVV.

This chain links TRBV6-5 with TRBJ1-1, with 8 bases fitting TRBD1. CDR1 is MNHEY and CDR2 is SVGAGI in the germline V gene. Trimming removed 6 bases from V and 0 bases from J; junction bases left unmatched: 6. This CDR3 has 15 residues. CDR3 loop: CASSRTGRMNTEAFF. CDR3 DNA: TGTGCCAGCAGCCGGACAGGGAGAATGAACACTGAAGCTTTCTTT.

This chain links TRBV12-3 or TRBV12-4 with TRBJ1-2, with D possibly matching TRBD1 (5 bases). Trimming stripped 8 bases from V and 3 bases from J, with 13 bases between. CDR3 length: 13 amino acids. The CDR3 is CASGGWSHYGYTF. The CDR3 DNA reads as TGTGCCAGCGGGGGGTGGAGCCACTATGGCTACACCTTC.

The CDR3 DNA is TGTGCCAGCAGCCTGCCCGGCTGGCTAGCGGACTACGAGCAGTACTTC. As protein: CASSLPGWLADYEQYF. The gene calls are TRBV7-9 and TRBJ2-7, with 7 bases lining up with TRBD2. The CDR3 runs 16 residues. CDR1 and CDR2 from the germline V gene are SEHNR and FQNEAQ (reference sequence). V trimming: 5 bases; J trimming: 3 bases; junction bases outside the gene matches: 13.

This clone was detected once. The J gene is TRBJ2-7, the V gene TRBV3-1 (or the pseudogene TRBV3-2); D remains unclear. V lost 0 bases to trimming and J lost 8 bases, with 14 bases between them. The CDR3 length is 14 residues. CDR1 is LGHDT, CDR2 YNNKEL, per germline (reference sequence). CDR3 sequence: CASSQDRWARQQYF. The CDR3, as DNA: TGTGCCAGCAGCCAAGATCGATGGGCCAGGCAGCAGTACTTC.

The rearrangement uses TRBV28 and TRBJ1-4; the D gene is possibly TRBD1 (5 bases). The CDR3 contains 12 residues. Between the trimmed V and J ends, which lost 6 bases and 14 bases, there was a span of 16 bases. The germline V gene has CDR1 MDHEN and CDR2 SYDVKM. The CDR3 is CASSLPGRGLFF. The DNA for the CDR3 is TGTGCCAGCAGCCTGCCGGGACGGGGGCTGTTTTTT.

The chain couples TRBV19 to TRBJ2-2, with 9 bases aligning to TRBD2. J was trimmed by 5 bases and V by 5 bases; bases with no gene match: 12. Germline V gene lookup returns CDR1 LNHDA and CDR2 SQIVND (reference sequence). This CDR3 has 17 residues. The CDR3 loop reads CASSPGMARGGTGELFF. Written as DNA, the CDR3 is TGTGCCAGTAGTCCCGGCATGGCGCGGGGGGGGACCGGGGAGCTGTTTTTT.

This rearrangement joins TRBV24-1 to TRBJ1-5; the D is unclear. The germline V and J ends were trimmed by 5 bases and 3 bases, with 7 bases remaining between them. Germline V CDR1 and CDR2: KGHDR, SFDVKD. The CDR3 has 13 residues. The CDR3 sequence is CATSGQDNQPQHF. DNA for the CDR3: TGTGCCACCAGTGGTCAGGACAATCAGCCCCAGCATTTT.

The CDR3 sequence is CASSPPAGTSGYEQYF. The CDR3 region has the DNA TGTGCCAGTAGTCCTCCTGCGGGGACTAGCGGCTACGAGCAGTACTTC. The rearrangement uses TRBV19 and TRBJ2-7, with 11 nucleotides matching TRBD2. The CDR3 is made up of 16 amino acids. CDR1 is LNHDA, CDR2 SQIVND, per germline (reference sequence). Germline trimming cut 5 bases from V and 3 bases from J; bases unmatched to any gene: 9.

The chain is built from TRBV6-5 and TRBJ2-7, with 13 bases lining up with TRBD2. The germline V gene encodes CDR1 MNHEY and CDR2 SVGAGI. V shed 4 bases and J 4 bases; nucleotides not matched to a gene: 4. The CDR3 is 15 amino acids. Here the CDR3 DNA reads TGTGCCAGCAGTTCCAAGACTAGCGGGAGGTACGAGCAGTACTTC. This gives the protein CASSSKTSGRYEQYF.

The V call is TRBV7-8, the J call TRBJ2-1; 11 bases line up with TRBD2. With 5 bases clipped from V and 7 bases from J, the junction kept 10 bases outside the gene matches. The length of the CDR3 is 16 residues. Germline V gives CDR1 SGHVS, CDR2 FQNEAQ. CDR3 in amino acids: CASSGTSGRGLNEQFF. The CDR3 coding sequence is TGTGCCAGCAGCGGGACTAGCGGCAGAGGTCTAAATGAGCAGTTCTTC.

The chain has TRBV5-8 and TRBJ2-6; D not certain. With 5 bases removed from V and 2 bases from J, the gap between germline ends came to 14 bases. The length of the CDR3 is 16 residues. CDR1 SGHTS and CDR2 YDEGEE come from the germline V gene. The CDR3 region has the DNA TGTGCCAGCAGTCTTCCGCTAGTCCCTGGGGCCAACGTCCTGACTTTC. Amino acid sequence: CASSLPLVPGANVLTF.

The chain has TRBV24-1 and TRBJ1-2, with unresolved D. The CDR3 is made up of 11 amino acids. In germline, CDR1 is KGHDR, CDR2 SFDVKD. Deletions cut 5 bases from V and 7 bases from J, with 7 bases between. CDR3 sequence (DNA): TGTGCCACCAGTGGAGGGTTTGGCTACACCTTC. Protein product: CATSGGFGYTF.

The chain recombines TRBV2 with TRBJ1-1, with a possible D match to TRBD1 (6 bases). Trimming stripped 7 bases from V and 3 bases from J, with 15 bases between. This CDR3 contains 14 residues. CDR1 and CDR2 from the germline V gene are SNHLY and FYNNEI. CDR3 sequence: CASNRQDGDTEAFF. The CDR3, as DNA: TGTGCCAGCAACCGACAGGATGGGGACACTGAAGCTTTCTTT.

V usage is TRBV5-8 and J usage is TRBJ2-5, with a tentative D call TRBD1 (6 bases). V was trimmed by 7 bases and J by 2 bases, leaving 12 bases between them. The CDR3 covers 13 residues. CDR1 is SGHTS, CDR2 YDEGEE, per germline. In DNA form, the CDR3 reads TGTGCCAGCGGGGGCAGGGTGCAAGAGACCCAGTACTTC. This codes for CASGGRVQETQYF. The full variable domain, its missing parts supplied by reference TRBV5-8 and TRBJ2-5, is EAGVTQSPTHLIKTRGQQATLRCSPISGHTSVYWYQQALGLGLQFLLWYDEGEERNRGNFPPRFSGRQFPNYSSELNVNALELEDSALYLCASGGRVQETQYFGPGTRLLVL.

CDR3 bases: TGTGCCAGCAGTTTGCAGGGTCTCAGCTCTGGGGCCAACGTCCTGACTTTC. Translated, it gives CASSLQGLSSGANVLTF. The genes are TRBV28 and TRBJ2-6, with D tentatively TRBD1 (5 bases). The CDR3 has 17 residues. CDR1 and CDR2 from the germline V gene are MDHEN and SYDVKM. The V and J ends lost 3 bases and 0 bases respectively, with 12 bases between them.

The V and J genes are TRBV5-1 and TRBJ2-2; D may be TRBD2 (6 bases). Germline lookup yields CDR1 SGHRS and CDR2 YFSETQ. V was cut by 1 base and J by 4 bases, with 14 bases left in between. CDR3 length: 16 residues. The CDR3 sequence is CASSLPSSASTGELFF. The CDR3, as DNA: TGCGCCAGCAGCTTGCCTTCTAGCGCCAGCACCGGGGAGCTGTTTTTT.

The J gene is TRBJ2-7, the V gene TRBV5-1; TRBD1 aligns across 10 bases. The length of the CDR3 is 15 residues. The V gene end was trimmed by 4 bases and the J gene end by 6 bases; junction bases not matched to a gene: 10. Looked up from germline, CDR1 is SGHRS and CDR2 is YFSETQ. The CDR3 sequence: CASSLTGTGAGEQYF. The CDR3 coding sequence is TGCGCCAGCAGCCTTACCGGGACAGGGGCGGGCGAGCAGTACTTC.

The CDR3 DNA sequence: TGTGCCAGCAGTTACTCGACAGGGGGCCTCACTGAAGCTTTCTTT. Its protein is CASSYSTGGLTEAFF. V and J are TRBV6-5 and TRBJ1-1; TRBD1 matches at 10 bases. This CDR3 comprises 15 residues. The V segment lost 0 bases and the J segment 4 bases; nucleotides outside the gene matches: 2. In germline, CDR1 is MNHEY, CDR2 SVGAGI.

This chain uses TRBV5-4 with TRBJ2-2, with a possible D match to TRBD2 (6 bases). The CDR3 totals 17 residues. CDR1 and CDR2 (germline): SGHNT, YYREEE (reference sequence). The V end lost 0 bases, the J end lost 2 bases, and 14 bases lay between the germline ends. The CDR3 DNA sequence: TGTGCCAGCAGCTTGGCCGGGAGTCAAGCAAACACCGGGGAGCTGTTTTTT. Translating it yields CASSLAGSQANTGELFF.

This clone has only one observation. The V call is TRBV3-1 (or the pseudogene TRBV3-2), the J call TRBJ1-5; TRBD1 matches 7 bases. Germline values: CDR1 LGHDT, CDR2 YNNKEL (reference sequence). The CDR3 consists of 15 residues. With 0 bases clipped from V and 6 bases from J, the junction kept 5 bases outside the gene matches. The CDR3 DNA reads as TGTGCCAGCAGCCAAGATATCTACAGGGGTCAGCCCCAGCATTTT. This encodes CASSQDIYRGQPQHF.